This entry lists 13 T cell receptor beta chains sequenced from one sample in a study of OX40 agonist ivuxolimab in advanced cancers. Receptors were amplified or captured by the immunoSEQ multiplex PCR assay. Imported from immuneACCESS, the table was reduced by TCRdb to in-frame sequences with V and J called. These copies leave out some clones; in studies compared against another copy, an unresolved V gene accounts for under half, and the cause of the remainder is not known. Here the sample has about 79,000 clones; 85% to 95% occur a single time. The ten top clones hold 11% of the sample. The sample here was CD4+ or CD8+ T cells sorted from blood, taken in a trial of the OX40 agonist ivuxolimab. These receptors were taken from an adult with an advanced solid tumor such as melanoma, head and neck, liver or kidney cancer.

This rearrangement joins TRBV11-2 to TRBJ2-3; D not certain. CDR1 is SGHAT and CDR2 is FQNNGV in the germline V gene. Trimming took 1 base from V and 5 from J, leaving 7 bases between them. The CDR3 loop spans 13 amino acids. CDR3 region: CASSLGTGDTQYF. CDR3 in DNA: TGTGCCAGCAGCTTAGGTACGGGAGATACGCAGTATTTT. The whole variable domain, filled in from reference TRBV11-2 and TRBJ2-3, reads EAGVAQSPRYKIIEKRQSVAFWCNPISGHATLYWYQQILGQGPKLLIQFQNNGVVDDSQLPKDRFSAERLKGVDSTLKIQPAKLEDSAVYLCASSLGTGDTQYFGPGTRLTVL.

The chain recombines TRBV7-9 with TRBJ2-3; D is ambiguous. V lost 6 bases and J 6 bases, leaving 16 bases between the germline ends. The CDR3 consists of 14 residues. Germline CDR1 reads SEHNR; CDR2 reads FQNEAQ (reference sequence). CDR3 nucleotides: TGTGCCAGCAGGCCCTCTACCAGGCCGGATACGCAGTATTTT. It translates to CASRPSTRPDTQYF.

The rearrangement joins TRBV27 to TRBJ1-6; the match to TRBD1 covers 8 bases. Germline V gene data show CDR1 as MNHEY and CDR2 as SMNVEV (reference sequence). This CDR3 has 15 residues. J gave up 7 bases and V 6 bases, and 8 bases lay outside the gene matches. The CDR3 nucleotides read TGTGCCAGCAGCCATTTAACAGGGGGGAATTCACCCCTCCACTTT. Protein: CASSHLTGGNSPLHF.

The chain employs TRBV6-5 and TRBJ2-1; perhaps TRBD2 as D (5 bases). CDR1 and CDR2 (germline): MNHEY, SVGAGI. The CDR3 contains 14 residues. V gave up 0 bases and J gave up 8 bases, with 11 bases separating them. The CDR3 nucleotides are TGTGCCAGCAGTTACTCTCAGGCCGGGGATGAGCAGTTCTTC. Its translation: CASSYSQAGDEQFF.

The chain carries TRBV11-2 and TRBJ1-2; tentatively, D is TRBD1 (5 bases). This CDR3 spans 13 amino acids. Germline assignment: CDR1 SGHAT and CDR2 FQNNGV. V was trimmed by 3 bases and J by 6 bases, leaving 11 bases between them. This CDR3 is CASSFWGFDGYTF. The DNA for the CDR3 is TGTGCCAGCAGCTTTTGGGGGTTCGATGGCTACACCTTC.

The chain links TRBV6-4 to TRBJ2-2, with D uncertain. V was cut by 3 bases and J by 1 base, with 6 bases left in between. The CDR3 extends over 14 amino acids. Germline CDR1 is MRHNA and CDR2 is SNTAGT. The CDR3 DNA is TGTGCCAGCAGTGAGGCAGGGAACACCGGGGAGCTGTTTTTT. It specifies CASSEAGNTGELFF.

The chain combines TRBV7-2 with TRBJ1-1, with TRBD1 identical over 8 bases. The V gene end was trimmed by 1 base and the J gene end by 5 bases; junction bases not matched to a gene: 6. The CDR3 covers 15 residues. Germline V gene data show CDR1 as SGHTA and CDR2 as FQGNSA. In nucleotides, the CDR3 is TGTGCCAGCAGCTTAGACCAGGGGGCGCTGACTGAAGCTTTCTTT. This translates into CASSLDQGALTEAFF. The full variable domain, completed using reference TRBV7-2 and TRBJ1-1, is GAGVSQSPSNKVTEKGKDVELRCDPISGHTALYWYRQSLGQGLEFLIYFQGNSAPDKSGLPSDRFSAERTGGSVSTLTIQRTQQEDSAVYLCASSLDQGALTEAFFGQGTRLTVV.

Only one count was recorded for this clone. This chain joins TRBV5-6 and TRBJ2-7, with TRBD2 matching 7 bases. Trimming cost V 0 bases and J 4 bases; bases outside gene matches: 7. The CDR3 totals 15 residues. The germline gives CDR1 SGHDT, CDR2 YYEEEE. CDR3 residues: CASSLGSGKAYEQYF. The CDR3 bases are TGTGCCAGCAGCTTGGGGAGCGGGAAAGCATACGAGCAGTACTTC.

J is TRBJ2-5 and V is TRBV27; D is possibly TRBD1 (6 bases). The CDR3 is made up of 15 amino acids. Germline-derived CDR1 and CDR2 are MNHEY and SMNVEV (reference sequence). The V end was cut by 3 bases, the J end by 1 base, with 12 bases between. The CDR3 nucleotides are TGTGCCAGCAGTTTCTCTTGGGACATCCAAGAGACCCAGTACTTC. This gives the protein CASSFSWDIQETQYF.

This clone was detected once. The gene calls are TRBV27 and TRBJ2-1; no definite D call. This CDR3 has 13 residues. Trimming cost V 0 bases and J 6 bases, with 6 bases left between them. In germline, CDR1 is MNHEY, CDR2 SMNVEV (reference sequence). The DNA for the CDR3 is TGTGCCAGCAGTTTATCTGTAGCCAATGAGCAGTTCTTC. Protein sequence: CASSLSVANEQFF.

The genes are TRBV27 and TRBJ2-2; 10 bases align to TRBD1. The length of the CDR3 is 18 residues. Germline lookup yields CDR1 MNHEY and CDR2 SMNVEV (reference sequence). J was trimmed by 5 bases and V by 3 bases; bases with no gene match: 12. CDR3 residues: CASSLMRMGQGRTGELFF. Written as DNA, the CDR3 is TGTGCCAGCAGTTTGATGAGGATGGGACAGGGGAGGACCGGGGAGCTGTTTTTT.

J is TRBJ2-7 and V is TRBV15; TRBD1 agrees at 9 bases. J gave up 4 bases and V 4 bases, and 5 bases lay outside the gene matches. Germline loops: CDR1 LNHNV, CDR2 YYDKDF (reference sequence). This CDR3 has 14 amino acids. This CDR3 reads CATSTLGTGYEQYF. CDR3 bases: TGTGCCACCAGCACGCTCGGGACAGGGTACGAGCAGTACTTC.

This clone was recorded once. The chain is built from TRBV10-3 and TRBJ2-1, with 8 bases matching TRBD2. The junction had 12 bases not matched to a gene; V was cut back by 6 bases and J by 8 bases. Germline-derived CDR1 and CDR2 are ENHRY and SYGVKD. The CDR3 length is 15 residues. CDR3 coding DNA: TGTGCCATCAGCGTAAGGATAGCGGGGTGGGATGAGCAGTTCTTC. It is translated as CAISVRIAGWDEQFF.